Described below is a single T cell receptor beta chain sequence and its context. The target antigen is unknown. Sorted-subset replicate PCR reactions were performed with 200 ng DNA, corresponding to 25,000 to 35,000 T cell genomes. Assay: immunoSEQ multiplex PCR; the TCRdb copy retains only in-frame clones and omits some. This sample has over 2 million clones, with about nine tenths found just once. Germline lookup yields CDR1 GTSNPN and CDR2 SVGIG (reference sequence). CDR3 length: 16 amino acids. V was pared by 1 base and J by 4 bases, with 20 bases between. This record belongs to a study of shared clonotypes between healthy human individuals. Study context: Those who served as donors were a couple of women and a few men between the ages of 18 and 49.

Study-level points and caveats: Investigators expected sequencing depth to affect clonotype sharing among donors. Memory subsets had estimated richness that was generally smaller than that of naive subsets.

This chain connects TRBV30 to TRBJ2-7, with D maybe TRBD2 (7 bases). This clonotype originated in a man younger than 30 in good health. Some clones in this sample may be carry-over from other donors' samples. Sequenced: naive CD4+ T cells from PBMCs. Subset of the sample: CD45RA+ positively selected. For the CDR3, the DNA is TGTGCCTGGAGTGCTACCTGGGGGCGGGAGAGGTACGAGCAGTACTTC. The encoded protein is CAWSATWGRERYEQYF.